A selection of T cell receptor beta chains follows, all from one sample in a study of blood T cell repertoires in COVID-19. The protocol was immunoSEQ multiplex PCR, while the TCRdb copy is restricted to in-frame clones and leaves out a portion. The table lists roughly 86,000 clones, around four fifths of them singletons, with 3.4% in the top ten. Sequencing used peripheral blood. The receptor source for this set is a middle-aged man with acute or convalescent COVID-19. CDR3s include the opening cysteine and the closing phenylalanine or tryptophan. The D gene is left open where the match is weak. A row's size may be missing; if present it is once, few, many or a size class.

CDR3 length	V gene	J gene	D gene	clone size	CDR3 protein	CDR3 DNA
16	TRBV23-1	TRBJ2-7	-	-	CASSQSLSSSSYEQYF	TGCGCCAGCAGTCAATCGTTAAGTAGCTCTTCCTACGAGCAGTACTTC
14	TRBV13	TRBJ2-7	TRBD2	-	CASSKRGVAYEQYF	TGTGCCAGCAGCAAGCGGGGGGTCGCCTACGAGCAGTACTTC
15	TRBV4-2	TRBJ2-7	-	-	CASSQERLGQYEQYF	TGTGCCAGCAGCCAAGAAAGGCTGGGACAATACGAGCAGTACTTC
17	TRBV4-2	TRBJ2-3	-	-	CASSLRTGIDSTDTQYF	TGTGCCAGCAGCCTCCGCACAGGGATAGACAGCACAGATACGCAGTATTTT
15	TRBV18	TRBJ1-3	-	few	CASSPPRSSGNTIYF	TGTGCCAGCTCACCACCGAGATCCTCTGGAAACACCATATATTTT
16	TRBV28	TRBJ1-5	-	-	CASSLDWQGGSQPQHF	TGTGCCAGCAGTTTGGATTGGCAGGGTGGAAGTCAGCCCCAGCATTTT
13	TRBV11-3	TRBJ2-7	-	-	CASSFSRDYEQYF	TGTGCCAGCAGCTTCTCCAGGGACTACGAGCAGTACTTC
14	TRBV15	TRBJ1-1	-	-	CATSGPRTVTEAFF	TGTGCCACCAGCGGACCGAGGACAGTTACTGAAGCTTTCTTT
16	TRBV18	TRBJ2-7	TRBD1	once	CASSPPGQGVIYEQYF	TGTGCCAGCTCACCACCGGGACAGGGGGTTATCTACGAGCAGTACTTC
14	TRBV10-3	TRBJ2-7	TRBD2	-	CAISIAGAAYEQYF	TGTGCCATCAGTATAGCGGGAGCCGCCTACGAGCAGTACTTC
17	TRBV4-3	TRBJ2-1	TRBD1	-	CASSQVLRQGRSNEQFF	TGCGCCAGCAGCCAAGTGCTGCGACAGGGGAGGAGCAATGAGCAGTTCTTC
11	TRBV5-5	TRBJ2-1	-	-	CASSRYNEQFF	TGTGCCAGCAGCCGGTACAATGAGCAGTTCTTC
16	TRBV7-2	TRBJ2-2	-	-	CASSLMGQTNTGELFF	TGTGCCAGCAGCTTAATGGGCCAGACGAACACCGGGGAGCTGTTTTTT
12	TRBV27	TRBJ2-1	-	once	CASSLSRNEQFF	TGTGCCAGCAGTTTATCGCGGAATGAGCAGTTCTTC
15	TRBV5-4	TRBJ1-1	-	-	CASSLPGTPNTEAFF	TGTGCCAGCAGCTTGCCTGGGACTCCGAACACTGAAGCTTTCTTT